This T cell receptor beta chain was profiled in a study of sequential checkpoint blockade in melanoma. Study in general: 75 to 95 pretreatment tumor DNA samples were TCRβ immunosequenced. After nivolumab or ipilimumab alone, some 20 patients had week-13 rebiopsies.

From germline, CDR1 is SGHRS and CDR2 YFSETQ. V lost 0 bases to trimming and J lost 7 bases, with 13 bases between them. This CDR3 is 14 amino acids long. Clones were sequenced by immunoSEQ multiplex PCR, and TCRdb holds only the in-frame ones, with some missing. The repertoire holds some 7,000 clones, with 23% as singletons. Sample treatment: randomized to nivolumab then ipilimumab (arm A) or the reverse (arm B). None of the patients previously received DNA-damaging chemotherapy. The sequence was obtained from a human donor with melanoma. This chain joins TRBV5-1 and TRBJ1-2; D is ambiguous. The sample consisted of tumor tissue (inferred from file names), taken from a patient given nivolumab and ipilimumab in sequence. CDR3 nucleotides: TGCGCCAGCAGCTTGGTCTGGGCGCGAATTGGCTACACCTTC. It codes for CASSLVWARIGYTF.